The 10 T cell receptor beta chains reported below all come from one sample, sequenced in a study of beta chain features in type 1 diabetes. What these receptors recognize is not known. Study-level findings and limits: In every one of the four CD4+ subsets, TCRB CDR3s were moderately but significantly shorter in Type 1 diabetes patients.

The investigators reverse transcribed all of the isolated RNA, so they sequenced expressed TCRB transcripts. Method: immunoSEQ multiplex PCR; TCRdb's copy keeps in-frame clones and lacks some. The sample yields about 710,000 clones, over 12% seen once. Material for sequencing was naive CD4+ T cells from blood. The source of these receptors is a man between 18 and 35 years old with type 1 diabetes.

The chain is built from TRBV6-5 and TRBJ2-7, with TRBD1 as a possible D gene (6 bases). This CDR3 is 16 amino acids long. CDR1 and CDR2 (germline): MNHEY, SVGAGI. Trimming removed 0 bases at V and 4 bases at J, with 16 bases between. The CDR3 reads CASSYSEAGQRYEQYF. DNA of the CDR3: TGTGCCAGCAGTTACTCGGAAGCCGGACAGCGGTACGAGCAGTACTTC.

This clone has only a few counts. The chain has TRBV28 and TRBJ1-4, with TRBD1 as a possible D gene (5 bases). The germline CDR1 and CDR2 sequences are MDHEN and SYDVKM. This CDR3 has 16 amino acids. The ends were cut back, 4 bases at V and 2 bases at J, with 14 bases in the middle. The DNA of the CDR3 is TGTGCCAGCAGTTCTTGGGGGGGAAGCACTAATGAAAAACTGTTTTTT. Translation: CASSSWGGSTNEKLFF.

V usage is TRBV5-1 and J usage is TRBJ1-6; D gene uncertain. This CDR3 spans 15 amino acids. Deletions cut 0 bases from V and 6 bases from J, with 10 bases between. In germline, CDR1 is SGHRS, CDR2 YFSETQ. The CDR3 sequence: CASSLAGRANSPLHF. CDR3 nucleotide sequence: TGCGCCAGCAGCTTGGCCGGCAGAGCTAATTCACCCCTCCACTTT.

This clone was found a few times. This chain uses TRBV4-2 with TRBJ2-6; the D is unclear. Trimming pared 0 bases from V and 4 bases from J, leaving 10 bases between. Germline V lookup: CDR1 LGHNA, CDR2 YNFKEQ. The CDR3 runs to 16 residues. The CDR3 DNA sequence: TGTGCCAGCAGCCAAGATTTTAATAGGGGGGCCAACGTCCTGACTTTC. It specifies CASSQDFNRGANVLTF.

The CDR3: CASSLGLAGRETQYF. The CDR3 DNA reads as TGTGCCAGCAGCTTGGGACTAGCGGGAAGAGAGACCCAGTACTTC. The genes are TRBV7-9 and TRBJ2-5; TRBD2 aligns across 13 bases. CDR1 is SEHNR and CDR2 is FQNEAQ in the germline V gene (reference sequence). The CDR3 has 15 amino acids. Germline trimming cut 3 bases from V and 4 bases from J; bases unmatched to any gene: 2.

The chain couples TRBV7-2 to TRBJ1-2; D might be TRBD1 (6 bases). Germline CDR1 is SGHTA and CDR2 is FQGNSA. The CDR3 length is 14 residues. The ends were cut back, 4 bases at V and 4 bases at J, with 13 bases in the middle. The CDR3 here is CASSSRGARYGYTF. DNA for the CDR3: TGTGCCAGCAGCTCCAGGGGCGCCCGCTATGGCTACACCTTC. Variable domain in full (rest from reference TRBV7-2 and TRBJ1-2): GAGVSQSPSNKVTEKGKDVELRCDPISGHTALYWYRQSLGQGLEFLIYFQGNSAPDKSGLPSDRFSAERTGGSVSTLTIQRTQQEDSAVYLCASSSRGARYGYTFGSGTRLTVV.

The table lists this clone with a few counts. The CDR3 protein is CASNRAGVSYNEQFF. As DNA, the CDR3 is TGTGCCAGCAACAGAGCGGGAGTTTCCTACAATGAGCAGTTCTTC. This chain links TRBV7-9 with TRBJ2-1; 8 nucleotides match TRBD2. With 7 bases clipped from V and 1 base from J, the junction kept 6 bases outside the gene matches. Germline V gene sequence: CDR1 SEHNR, CDR2 FQNEAQ (reference sequence). CDR3 length: 15 amino acids.

In this sample, this clone turned up a few times. The chain uses TRBV5-1 and TRBJ2-2; TRBD2 might be the D (6 bases). From germline, CDR1 is SGHRS and CDR2 YFSETQ. This CDR3 spans 16 amino acids. V lost 0 bases to trimming and J lost 3 bases, with 12 bases between them. CDR3 coding DNA: TGCGCCAGCAGCTTGGAACCTGGAGGGGACACCGGGGAGCTGTTTTTT. This codes for CASSLEPGGDTGELFF.

There are a few counts of this clone. V is TRBV5-1 and J is TRBJ2-5; tentatively, D is TRBD2 (6 bases). The V and J ends lost 1 base and 5 bases respectively, with 12 bases between them. Per the germline V gene, CDR1 is SGHRS and CDR2 is YFSETQ. The CDR3 has 14 residues. The CDR3 here is CASSLSTSTETQYF. CDR3 nucleotide sequence: TGCGCCAGCAGCTTGTCCACTAGCACGGAGACCCAGTACTTC.

V is TRBV18 and J is TRBJ2-5, with D perhaps TRBD2 (5 bases). Germline-derived CDR1 and CDR2 are KGHSH and LQKENI. Trimming shortened V by 3 bases and J by 4 bases, and 12 bases separated the two germline ends. The CDR3 extends over 14 amino acids. The DNA of the CDR3 is TGTGCCAGCTCACCTGGAGTTGAGGGAGAGACCCAGTACTTC. Protein: CASSPGVEGETQYF. Drawing the rest from reference TRBV18 and TRBJ2-5, the complete variable domain is NAGVMQNPRHLVRRRGQEARLRCSPMKGHSHVYWYRQLPEEGLKFMVYLQKENIIDESGMPKERFSAEFPKEGPSILRIQQVVRGDSAAYFCASSPGVEGETQYFGPGTRLLVL.